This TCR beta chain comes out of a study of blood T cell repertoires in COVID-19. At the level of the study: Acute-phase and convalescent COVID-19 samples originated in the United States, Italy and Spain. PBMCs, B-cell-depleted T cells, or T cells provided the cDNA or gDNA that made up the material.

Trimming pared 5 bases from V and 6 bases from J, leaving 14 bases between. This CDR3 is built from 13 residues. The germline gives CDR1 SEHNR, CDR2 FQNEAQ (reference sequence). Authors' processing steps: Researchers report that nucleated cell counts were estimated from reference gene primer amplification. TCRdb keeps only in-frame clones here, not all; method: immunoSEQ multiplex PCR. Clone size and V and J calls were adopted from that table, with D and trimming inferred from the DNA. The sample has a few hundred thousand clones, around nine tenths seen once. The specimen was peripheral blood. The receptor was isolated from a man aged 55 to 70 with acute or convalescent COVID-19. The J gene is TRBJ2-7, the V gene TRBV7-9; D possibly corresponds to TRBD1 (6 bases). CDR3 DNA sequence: TGTGCCAGCAGCCCCTCTTTAGGGGGCGAGCAGTACTTC. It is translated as CASSPSLGGEQYF. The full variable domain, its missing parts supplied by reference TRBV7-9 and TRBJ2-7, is DTGVSQNPRHKITKRGQNVTFRCDPISEHNRLYWYRQTLGQGPEFLTYFQNEAQLEKSRLLSDRFSAERPKGSFSTLEIQRTEQGDSAMYLCASSPSLGGEQYFGPGTRLTVT.